The rows below give T cell receptor beta chains drawn from one sample of a study of T cell repertoires in cytomegalovirus infection. TCRdb independently ran MiXCR on the reads; one entry per CDR3 protein. The sample has 750,000 to 900,000 distinct CDR3 sequences, 25% to 35% seen once; the top ten hold 13%. Which antigens these TCRs recognize remains unknown. The material sequenced was cultured CD8+ T cells from PBMCs, taken from culture after CMV antigen stimulation. The receptors come from a human donor in good health (CMV status not recorded). Some clones in this sample may be carry-over from other donors' samples. Both conserved end residues are part of each CDR3. D genes are given only for firm matches. Clone size, where shown, is once, few, many, or a class for clones that have expanded.

v_call	clone_size	d_call	j_call	cdr3_aa	cdr3_nt
TRBV10-1	many	.	TRBJ1-3	CASTIDSGNTIYF	TGCGCCAGCACCATCGACTCTGGAAACACCATATATTTT
TRBV9	many	.	TRBJ1-1	CASSSGGEALAFF	TGTGCCAGCAGCTCGGGGGGGGAAGCGCTAGCTTTCTTT
TRBV4-1	few	.	TRBJ1-1	CASSQDSLGEAFF	TGCGCCAGCAGCCAAGATTCTTTGGGTGAAGCTTTCTTT
TRBV2	few	.	TRBJ1-2	CASLSSRNYGYTF	TGTGCCAGCTTAAGTTCCCGTAACTATGGCTACACCTTC
TRBV20-1	.	TRBD2	TRBJ2-1	CSGGGPEQFF	TGCAGCGGCGGGGGGCCGGAGCAGTTCTTC
TRBV5-6	.	.	TRBJ2-3	CASSYSAGWADTQYF	TGTGCCAGCAGCTATTCGGCAGGGTGGGCAGATACGCAGTATTTT
TRBV12-3/TRBV12-4	.	TRBD1	TRBJ1-1	CASSSTGPTEAFF	TGTGCCAGCAGTTCGACAGGGCCCACTGAAGCTTTCTTT
TRBV12-3/TRBV12-4	few	.	TRBJ2-2	CASSFIGITGELFF	TGTGCCAGCAGTTTTATCGGAATCACCGGGGAGCTGTTTTTT
TRBV19	few	.	TRBJ2-1	CASSWTTRSSYNEQFF	TGTGCCAGTAGTTGGACTACCAGAAGCTCCTACAATGAGCAGTTCTTC
TRBV7-2	many	.	TRBJ2-3	CASSLEEEDTQYF	TGTGCCAGCAGCTTAGAGGAGGAGGATACGCAGTATTTT
TRBV5-5	.	TRBD1	TRBJ2-7	CASSPGTGGHEQYF	TGTGCCAGCAGTCCCGGGACAGGGGGCCACGAGCAGTACTTC
TRBV12-3/TRBV12-4	few	.	TRBJ2-4	CASSYTESKNIQYF	TGTGCCAGCAGTTATACGGAGTCCAAAAACATTCAGTACTTC
TRBV2	.	.	TRBJ1-2	CASPVFGYTF	TGTGCCAGCCCCGTGTTTGGCTACACCTTC
TRBV27	once	TRBD2	TRBJ2-3	CATGRGTDTQYF	TGTGCCACCGGGAGGGGCACAGATACGCAGTATTTT
TRBV7-6	.	.	TRBJ2-2	CASSSWDRFTGELFF	TGTGCCAGCAGCTCCTGGGACCGTTTCACCGGGGAGCTGTTTTTT
TRBV11-2	.	TRBD1	TRBJ1-6	CASSYRDRPYNSPLHF	TGTGCCAGCAGCTACCGGGACAGGCCCTATAATTCACCCCTCCACTTT
TRBV27	few	TRBD1	TRBJ2-3	CASRETGARRTDTQYF	TGTGCCAGCAGGGAAACAGGGGCCAGACGCACAGATACGCAGTATTTT
TRBV3-1	.	TRBD2	TRBJ2-3	CASSQELGTSGAYSTDTQYF	TGTGCCAGCAGCCAAGAGCTGGGGACTAGCGGGGCGTACAGCACAGATACGCAGTATTTT
TRBV5-6	few	TRBD2	TRBJ2-1	CASSASGTSGYNEQFF	TGTGCCAGCAGCGCCTCCGGGACTAGCGGCTACAATGAGCAGTTCTTC
TRBV2	.	.	TRBJ1-4	CASSEDWGTDGEKLFF	TGTGCCAGCAGTGAAGACTGGGGGACCGACGGTGAAAAACTGTTTTTT
TRBV5-1	.	.	TRBJ1-1	CASSQRRAGGRNTEAFF	TGCGCCAGCAGCCAAAGGCGGGCAGGAGGCAGGAACACTGAAGCTTTCTTT
TRBV4-1	.	.	TRBJ1-1	CASALRGGDEAFF	TGCGCCAGCGCCCTTCGCGGGGGCGATGAAGCTTTCTTT
TRBV7-9	.	TRBD1	TRBJ1-2	CASSLGATGGPWRGYTF	TGTGCCAGCAGCTTAGGAGCGACAGGGGGACCTTGGAGAGGGTACACCTTC
TRBV6-1	.	TRBD1	TRBJ1-2	CASSYRGENYGYTF	TGTGCCAGCAGTTACAGGGGGGAGAACTATGGCTACACCTTC
TRBV27	few	.	TRBJ2-5	CASMGRESINQETQYF	TGTGCCAGCATGGGTCGGGAATCGATTAACCAAGAGACCCAGTACTTC
TRBV7-8	many	.	TRBJ1-3	CASSPDLGVNTIYF	TGTGCCAGCAGCCCCGATTTGGGAGTGAACACCATATATTTT
TRBV7-2	few	.	TRBJ2-7	CASSLWSGLNYEQYF	TGTGCCAGCAGCTTATGGTCGGGACTGAACTACGAGCAGTACTTC
TRBV27	.	.	TRBJ2-5	CASSPGLPRETQYF	TGTGCCAGCAGTCCGGGACTTCCACGGGAGACCCAGTACTTC
TRBV7-8	many	TRBD2	TRBJ2-1	CASSLVASGGLNEQFF	TGTGCCAGCAGCTTAGTAGCTAGCGGGGGGCTGAATGAGCAGTTCTTC
TRBV2	.	.	TRBJ1-2	CASSAHPLNYGYTF	TGTGCCAGCAGCGCCCACCCATTGAACTATGGCTACACCTTC
TRBV4-3	few	TRBD1	TRBJ1-2	CASSQGRQGNYGYTF	TGCGCCAGCAGCCAAGGGAGACAGGGGAACTATGGCTACACCTTC
TRBV27	few	TRBD1	TRBJ1-2	CASKTTGTVYGYTF	TGTGCCAGCAAAACAACCGGGACAGTCTATGGCTACACCTTC
TRBV6-5	.	.	TRBJ1-1	CASRPTSMRTAPMNTEAFF	TGTGCCAGTAGGCCTACCTCGATGAGGACAGCTCCCATGAACACTGAAGCTTTCTTT
TRBV19	.	.	TRBJ1-5	CATGEEASQPQHF	TGTGCCACCGGGGAGGAGGCTAGTCAGCCCCAGCATTTT
TRBV19	few	.	TRBJ1-3	CASSIPRRSSGNTIYF	TGTGCCAGTAGTATACCACGACGGAGCTCTGGAAACACCATATATTTT
TRBV6-8	.	.	TRBJ2-5	CASTGAGETQYF	TGTGCCAGCACTGGGGCGGGGGAGACCCAGTACTTC
TRBV6-5	.	.	TRBJ1-1	CASTNGDYTEAFF	TGTGCCAGCACCAACGGGGACTACACTGAAGCTTTCTTT
TRBV2	.	.	TRBJ2-1	CASGFEDTRYNEQFF	TGTGCCAGCGGCTTCGAGGACACCAGGTACAATGAGCAGTTCTTC
TRBV4-3	.	TRBD2	TRBJ2-1	CASSQDWGGNEQFF	TGCGCCAGCAGCCAAGATTGGGGAGGGAATGAGCAGTTCTTC
TRBV28	.	.	TRBJ2-2	CASPGSTGELFF	TGTGCCAGCCCCGGATCCACCGGGGAGCTGTTTTTT
TRBV15	.	.	TRBJ2-5	CATSRERGETQYF	TGTGCCACCAGCAGAGAGAGAGGAGAGACCCAGTACTTC
TRBV10-3	few	TRBD1	TRBJ1-2	CAISEEDRAYGYTF	TGTGCCATCAGTGAGGAAGACAGGGCCTATGGCTACACCTTC
TRBV27	few	TRBD1	TRBJ1-5	CASSTLQGGDQPQHF	TGTGCCAGCAGTACCCTACAGGGGGGAGATCAGCCCCAGCATTTT
TRBV12-3/TRBV12-4	.	TRBD1	TRBJ1-1	CASSTQGGDAEAFF	TGTGCCAGCAGTACCCAGGGGGGAGACGCTGAAGCTTTCTTT
TRBV28	few	TRBD2	TRBJ2-1	CASMETSGVLYNEQFF	TGTGCCAGCATGGAGACTAGCGGGGTGTTGTACAATGAGCAGTTCTTC
TRBV20-1	few	.	TRBJ1-1	CSARILEAFF	TGCAGTGCTAGAATTTTAGAAGCTTTCTTT
TRBV7-2	few	.	TRBJ2-7	CASSLYITYEQYF	TGTGCCAGCAGCTTATACATAACCTACGAGCAGTACTTC
TRBV6-2/TRBV6-3	.	TRBD1	TRBJ1-1	CASLGQGVEAFF	TGTGCCAGTTTGGGACAGGGGGTTGAAGCTTTCTTT
TRBV7-8	many	.	TRBJ2-2	CASSPRLGELFF	TGTGCCAGCAGCCCCCGGTTGGGGGAGCTGTTTTTT
TRBV12-3/TRBV12-4	.	TRBD1	TRBJ2-3	CASLDRVRTDTQYF	TGTGCCAGCCTAGACAGGGTTCGCACAGATACGCAGTATTTT
TRBV15	.	TRBD2	TRBJ2-1	CATSRDTGLALHEQFF	TGTGCCACCAGCAGAGATACGGGACTAGCTCTGCATGAGCAGTTCTTC
TRBV6-6	few	.	TRBJ1-2	CASTDGVYGYTF	TGTGCCAGCACCGACGGTGTCTATGGCTACACCTTC
TRBV6-2/TRBV6-3	once	TRBD1	TRBJ1-5	CASSRRQGRTEWGQPQHF	TGTGCCAGCAGTAGAAGACAGGGTAGAACCGAGTGGGGTCAGCCCCAGCATTTT
TRBV5-1	few	.	TRBJ2-2	CASSLLWNTGELFF	TGCGCCAGCAGCTTGTTATGGAACACCGGGGAGCTGTTTTTT
TRBV7-2	many	.	TRBJ1-5	CASSLVGLIPQHF	TGTGCCAGCAGCTTAGTGGGTCTCATCCCCCAGCATTTT
TRBV11-2	few	TRBD2	TRBJ2-1	CASSITGGGEYNEQFF	TGTGCCAGCAGCATCACCGGGGGGGGTGAATACAATGAGCAGTTCTTC
TRBV20-1	few	.	TRBJ1-4	CSARSNRATNEKLFF	TGCAGTGCTAGATCGAACAGGGCAACTAATGAAAAACTGTTTTTT
TRBV4-1	few	.	TRBJ1-1	CASSHRDREAFF	TGCGCCAGCAGCCACCGGGACCGGGAAGCTTTCTTT
TRBV19	few	TRBD2	TRBJ2-7	CASSPLTSGGLYEQYF	TGTGCCAGTAGTCCTCTGACTAGCGGGGGGCTATACGAGCAGTACTTC
TRBV5-1	.	TRBD1	TRBJ2-7	CASSLLGQGYEQYF	TGCGCCAGCAGCTTGCTCGGACAGGGCTACGAGCAGTACTTC